Given below is one T cell receptor beta chain in context. The CDR3 has 17 residues. Germline lookup yields CDR1 SGHTA and CDR2 FQGNSA. Trimming pared 5 bases from V and 9 bases from J, leaving 23 bases between. These data come from a study of cytomegalovirus exposure and HLA in healthy donors. On the study more broadly: The 95 to 150 validation repertoires, a later analysis reported, used the same platform as the approximately 650 first-cohort repertoires.

The donors were part of the validation cohort of 120 subjects. That cohort was separate from the first cohort, which comprised roughly 670 subjects. Produced via immunoSEQ multiplex PCR; TCRdb's table is partial and in-frame only. This sample has 250,000 to 300,000 clones, with about 90% found just once. This clonotype was sampled from a young woman in good health and CMV-seronegative. The chain has TRBV7-2 and TRBJ1-6, with D maybe TRBD1 (5 bases). The sequenced sample was PBMCs. CDR3: CASSRSRGGAGGSPLHF. CDR3 DNA: TGTGCCAGCAGCCGCAGCCGGGGAGGGGCAGGAGGTTCACCCCTCCACTTT.